The rows below give T cell receptor beta chains drawn from one sample of a study of cytomegalovirus exposure and HLA in healthy donors. The protocol was immunoSEQ multiplex PCR, while the TCRdb copy is restricted to in-frame clones and leaves out a portion. The sample records 110,000 to 150,000 clones, 77% being singletons. The sequencing sample was made of PBMCs. Receptors were obtained from a female donor in good health and CMV-seronegative. CDR3s include the opening cysteine and the closing phenylalanine or tryptophan. The D gene is left open where the match is weak. Expanded clones get a size class; other rows say once, few or many, or leave the size out.

clone_size d_call j_call v_call cdr3_length cdr3_nt cdr3_aa
- - TRBJ1-4 TRBV27 16 TGTGCCAGCAGTTTATCCCCACACGGAGGTAATGAAAAACTGTTTTTT CASSLSPHGGNEKLFF
- - TRBJ1-1 TRBV5-1 14 TGCGCCAGCAGCTTGGCCGCGGGGAACACTGAAGCTTTCTTT CASSLAAGNTEAFF
- TRBD2 TRBJ2-3 TRBV5-8 15 TGTGCCAGCAGCCCGGGACTAGCGGACACAGATACGCAGTATTTT CASSPGLADTDTQYF
- TRBD1 TRBJ2-5 TRBV27 15 TGTGCCAGCAGTTTCCGGGACAGGGGGCAAGAGACCCAGTACTTC CASSFRDRGQETQYF
- TRBD2 TRBJ2-1 TRBV6-1 16 TGTGCCAGCAGTGAAAGAGATAGCGGGTACTACAATGAGCAGTTCTTC CASSERDSGYYNEQFF
- TRBD2 TRBJ2-7 TRBV14 13 TGTGCCAGCAGCCTCCCCGGGACTAGGCTGTTGTACTTC CASSLPGTRLLYF
- - TRBJ1-2 TRBV29-1 13 TGCAGCGTTGATCGGCAGGAACTTAGTGGCTACACCTTC CSVDRQELSGYTF
- - TRBJ2-7 TRBV11-3 14 TGTGCCAGCAGCTTATGGGGGGAGCGGGACGAGCAGTACTTC CASSLWGERDEQYF
few TRBD1 TRBJ1-3 TRBV11-2 16 TGTGCCAGCAGCTCCCAGGGGACAGTTTCTGGAAACACCATATATTTT CASSSQGTVSGNTIYF
once TRBD1 TRBJ2-5 TRBV25-1 17 TGTGCCAGCAGTGATACTCACCCGGGACAGGGTATGGAGACCCAGTACTTC CASSDTHPGQGMETQYF
- TRBD1 TRBJ2-7 TRBV28 14 TGTGCCAGCGGATTGGGACAGAGGCCTTTCGAGCAGTACTTC CASGLGQRPFEQYF
- TRBD2 TRBJ2-1 TRBV7-3 16 TGTGCCAGCAGCCCCCGGAGCGGGAGGCCCCGCAATGAGCAGTTCTTC CASSPRSGRPRNEQFF
- - TRBJ2-7 TRBV5-5 13 TGTGCCAGCAGGCAGGGGCCGGCCTACGAGCAGTACTTC CASRQGPAYEQYF
- TRBD2 TRBJ2-1 TRBV7-2 16 TGTGCCAGCAGCTCTATGCCGGGACTAGCGCTGAATGAGCAGTTCTTC CASSSMPGLALNEQFF
- - TRBJ1-2 TRBV29-1 12 TGCAGCGTCACGTTAGACAGATATGGCTACACCTTC CSVTLDRYGYTF
once TRBD1 TRBJ1-3 TRBV15 17 TGTGCCACCAGCAGAGATCAGGTTGGCAGGGGGGAAAACACCATATATTTT CATSRDQVGRGENTIYF
- - TRBJ1-2 TRBV28 13 TGTGCCAGCAGTCCACAGACAGGCTTCGGCTACACCTTC CASSPQTGFGYTF
few - TRBJ1-3 TRBV6-6 15 TGTGCCAGCAGTCCTCAGGGAACCCTCGGGAACACCATATATTTT CASSPQGTLGNTIYF
- TRBD1 TRBJ1-5 TRBV28 19 TGTGCCAGCAGTTTACCCTCCGGGGGCAGGGGGTATAGCAATCAGCCCCAGCATTTT CASSLPSGGRGYSNQPQHF
- TRBD1 TRBJ2-3 TRBV5-1 16 TGCGCCAGCAGCTTCGGACAGGGTCGAGGCGCAGATACGCAGTATTTT CASSFGQGRGADTQYF
- - TRBJ1-6 TRBV2 18 TGTGCCAGCAGGGGAGTTAAAGACCCGGGACTTCTATATTCACCCCTCCACTTT CASRGVKDPGLLYSPLHF
- - TRBJ1-4 TRBV10-3 14 TGTGCCATCTCGAGTGGTCAAACTAATGAAAAACTGTTTTTT CAISSGQTNEKLFF
- TRBD1 TRBJ1-1 TRBV5-1 15 TGCGCCAGCAGCGACGGACAGGGGATGGACACTGAAGCTTTCTTT CASSDGQGMDTEAFF
- - TRBJ2-1 TRBV13 12 TGTGCCAGCACAGGAGGGGATCTTGAGCAGTTCTTC CASTGGDLEQFF
- TRBD1 TRBJ1-1 TRBV5-4 14 TGTGCCAGCAGCTGGCCGGGACAGACAACTGAAGCTTTCTTT CASSWPGQTTEAFF
- TRBD1 TRBJ2-7 TRBV18 16 TGTGCCAGCTCACCTAGCACCGGGACAGGGTCCTACGAGCAGTACTTC CASSPSTGTGSYEQYF
few - TRBJ1-5 TRBV7-9 12 TGTGCCAGCAGCTCGAGCGCCCAGCCCCAGCATTTT CASSSSAQPQHF
- - TRBJ2-2 TRBV27 11 TGTGCCAGACGGGGAGCCGGGGAGCTGTTTTTT CARRGAGELFF
- - TRBJ1-1 TRBV7-8 15 TGTGCCAGCAGCGGAGGGGGGGGCGGATACACTGAAGCTTTCTTT CASSGGGGGYTEAFF
- - TRBJ1-1 TRBV29-1 13 TGCAGCGTTGGTCAGTTTGGTGACACTGAAGCTTTCTTT CSVGQFGDTEAFF
- - TRBJ1-1 TRBV15 12 TGTGCCACCAGCAGAGACAGGAATGAAGCTTTCTTT CATSRDRNEAFF
- - TRBJ1-2 TRBV6-1 10 TGTGCCAGCAGTGAATGGGGCGTTACCTTC CASSEWGVTF
few - TRBJ2-5 TRBV2 15 TGTGCCAGCAACCCGGACAGCGCGTACCAAGAGACCCAGTACTTC CASNPDSAYQETQYF
once TRBD1 TRBJ1-2 TRBV28 15 TGTGCCAGCAGTTCGCCGGGAGGGGGCAACTATGGCTACACCTTC CASSSPGGGNYGYTF
- - TRBJ1-3 TRBV4-1 15 TGCGCCAGCAGCCAGACCCAAGCGGGGGGAAACACCATATATTTT CASSQTQAGGNTIYF
- - TRBJ1-1 TRBV6-1 13 TGTGCCAGCAGTGACCAGACGGACACCGAAGCTTTCTTT CASSDQTDTEAFF
few TRBD1 TRBJ1-4 TRBV7-9 17 TGTGCCAGCAGCCCGAGAGGACAGGGAAGAACTAATGAAAAACTGTTTTTT CASSPRGQGRTNEKLFF
few - TRBJ2-5 TRBV25-1 16 TGTGCCAGCACCGATAGCGGCGGGGCGCCTCAAGAGACCCAGTACTTC CASTDSGGAPQETQYF
- TRBD2 TRBJ2-7 TRBV9 15 TGTGCCAGCAGCGCTCAGGGAGGGCTGCGCTACGAGCAGTACTTC CASSAQGGLRYEQYF
- - TRBJ2-3 TRBV15 17 TGTGCCACCAGCAGAGGCTCTGCGGACTATGGCACAGATACGCAGTATTTT CATSRGSADYGTDTQYF
- - TRBJ1-3 TRBV10-3 11 TGTGCCATCAGTCGGGGAAACACCATATATTTT CAISRGNTIYF
- TRBD1 TRBJ2-7 TRBV19 15 TGTGCCAGTAGTGACTCCGGGACAGGGGGTAACGAGCAGTACTTC CASSDSGTGGNEQYF
- TRBD2 TRBJ2-7 TRBV6-1 15 TGTGCCAGCAGTTCGGTAGCGGGAGGGACTTACGAGCAGTACTTC CASSSVAGGTYEQYF
- TRBD2 TRBJ2-3 TRBV5-1 16 TGCGCCAGCAGCCAAGAAGCGGGGGGGAGCACAGATACGCAGTATTTT CASSQEAGGSTDTQYF
- - TRBJ2-5 TRBV2 14 TGTGCCAGCAGTTTGGACATAGCTGCAGAGACCCAGTACTTC CASSLDIAAETQYF
once - TRBJ1-1 TRBV5-8 13 TGTGCCAGTAGCAGGGGTTTGGACACTGAAGCTTTCTTT CASSRGLDTEAFF
few TRBD1 TRBJ1-4 TRBV6-1 18 TGTGCCAGCCGTAAAGGGGACAGAACTTATACAACTAATGAAAAACTGTTTTTT CASRKGDRTYTTNEKLFF
- - TRBJ1-3 TRBV28 15 TGTGCCAGCAGGGAGACAGCAATGAAGGGAAACACCATATATTTT CASRETAMKGNTIYF
- - TRBJ1-5 TRBV6-5 13 TGTGCCGGGGCCCGTTTGGCAGATCAGCCCCAGCATTTT CAGARLADQPQHF
- - TRBJ2-3 TRBV2 13 TGTGCCAGCAGAAGGGAGGAGGGTGATACGCAGTATTTT CASRREEGDTQYF
- TRBD1 TRBJ2-7 TRBV6-4 15 TGTGCCAGCAGTGAACGTGGACAGGGGTCCTACGAGCAGTACTTC CASSERGQGSYEQYF
- - TRBJ2-2 TRBV7-9 12 TGTTCCAGCAGCTGGGAGACCTGGGAGCTGTTTTTT CSSSWETWELFF
- - TRBJ2-3 TRBV19 13 TGTGCCAGTAGTATTATGGGCGCAGATACGCAGTATTTT CASSIMGADTQYF
- - TRBJ2-7 TRBV6-6 15 TGTGCCAGCGCCATTCCTACGGGGAGCTCCTACGAGCAGTACTTC CASAIPTGSSYEQYF
- TRBD1 TRBJ2-2 TRBV9 16 TGTGCCAGCAGCGTATGGGACAGGGATTACACCGGGGAGCTGTTTTTT CASSVWDRDYTGELFF
- - TRBJ1-1 TRBV9 14 TGTGCCAGCAGCGTAGGAGTTGGCGGCGGGAGAGCTTTCTTT CASSVGVGGGRAFF
- - TRBJ2-7 TRBV27 14 TGTGCCAGCAGTTTTTCAGGGAAGGGGCACGAGCAGTACTTC CASSFSGKGHEQYF